In this sample, the clone carrying this TCR beta chain turned up once. What it recognizes is unknown. Clones were read by immunoSEQ multiplex PCR, and TCRdb kept only the in-frame ones, dropping some. Of some 57,000 clones listed, roughly 90% were seen once; the top ten hold 4.5% to 6%. The data were taken from a study of OX40 agonist ivuxolimab in advanced cancers. Whole-study context: While on treatment, patients had intravenous ivuxolimab at 0.01 to 10 mg/kg every 2 weeks.

Germline V lookup: CDR1 KGHSH, CDR2 LQKENI. This CDR3 region has 13 residues. Trimming removed 3 bases from V and 5 bases from J, with 11 bases in between. Study results and caveats: CD8+ T cells showed, on average, more clonal expansion than CD4+ cells. Normalized T-cell clonal expansion was also low in a subset of nonresponders.

The V gene is TRBV18, the J gene TRBJ2-7; D not certain. This specimen was CD4+ or CD8+ T cells sorted from blood, taken in a trial of the OX40 agonist ivuxolimab. This TCR was recovered from an adult with an advanced solid tumor such as melanoma, head and neck, liver or kidney cancer. The CDR3 DNA sequence: TGTGCCAGCTCACCGTCAGGTTCTAACGAGCAGTACTTC. Residues: CASSPSGSNEQYF.